This record looks at one T cell receptor beta chain sequence and its context. Per the germline V gene, CDR1 is SEHNR and CDR2 is FQNEAQ (reference sequence). The CDR3 runs to 12 residues. V dropped 1 base and J dropped 5 bases, with 5 bases sitting between them. This record belongs to a study of blood T cell repertoires in COVID-19. Method: immunoSEQ multiplex PCR; TCRdb's copy keeps in-frame clones and lacks some. The data hold under 250,000 clones, with approximately 87% observed a single time. J is TRBJ2-5 and V is TRBV7-9; D unclear. The TCR originated in a woman in her 70s with active or convalescent COVID-19. The sequencing sample was made of peripheral blood. CDR3 amino acids: CASSLVGETQYF. The CDR3 DNA sequence: TGTGCCAGCAGCTTAGTGGGCGAGACCCAGTACTTC.